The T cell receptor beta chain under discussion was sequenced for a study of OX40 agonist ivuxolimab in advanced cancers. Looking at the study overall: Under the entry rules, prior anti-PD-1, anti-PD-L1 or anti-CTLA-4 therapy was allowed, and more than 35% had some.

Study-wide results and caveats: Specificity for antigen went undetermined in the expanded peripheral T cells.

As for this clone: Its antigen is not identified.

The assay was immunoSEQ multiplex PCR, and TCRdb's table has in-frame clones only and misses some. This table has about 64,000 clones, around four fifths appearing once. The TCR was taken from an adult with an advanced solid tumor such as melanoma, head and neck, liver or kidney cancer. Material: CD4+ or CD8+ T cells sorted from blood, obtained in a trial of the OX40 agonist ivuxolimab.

The CDR3 is CASSLQGARGYTF. The CDR3 region has the DNA TGTGCCAGCAGCTTACAGGGGGCGCGCGGCTACACCTTC. The J gene is TRBJ1-2, the V gene TRBV7-2; 8 bases agree with TRBD1. CDR1 and CDR2 (germline): SGHTA, FQGNSA. Germline trimming cut 2 bases from V and 8 bases from J; bases unmatched to any gene: 4. This CDR3 is built from 13 residues.